This T cell receptor (beta chain) came from a study of cytomegalovirus exposure and HLA in healthy donors (TCRdb year 2017). For the wider study: According to an earlier analysis of several hundred of the donors, some 180 million T cells yielded 117 million unique TCR beta sequences and more than 250 Gb of sequence data. The study profiled the T cell repertoires of some 610 subjects by immunosequencing and related them to cytomegalovirus serostatus. Genome-wide SNP genotypes for about 65% of the roughly 670 donors were used in a later genetic analysis, which treated that subset as a discovery cohort. Donor age, sex, ethnicity and CMV serostatus were compiled alongside the repertoire data. Class I and class II HLA loci were covered by the typing at four-digit resolution. The study was designed to test whether signatures of past pathogen exposure could be identified by cataloging public T cell receptors. Four or five DR-DQ haplotypes were handled as single units for association and clustering because linkage in the cohort was strong. On average, around 230,000 unique TCR beta nucleotide sequences were sequenced per donor among a few hundred genotyped donors of the cohort, with approximately 18% of those sequences being non-productive. To study patterns of TCR occurrence, a later analysis re-analyzed previously published TCR beta repertoires from several hundred donors and added high-resolution HLA genotyping. High-throughput TCR immunosequencing, statistical association of individual TCRs with disease status, and machine learning were combined to predict cytomegalovirus infection status. Of the roughly 410 genotyped donors, approximately 80% were placed in the genetic ancestry cluster associated with self-reported Caucasian donors. An earlier analysis of 587 of the donors applied high-throughput TCR beta sequencing to assess whether each TCR beta V gene segment acted as functional or pseudogenic. The number of donors typed differed by locus, with about 629-630 for A, B, C, DRB1 and DQB1, around 500 for DQA1, nearly 610 for DPA1, and 472 for DPB1. Every discovery cohort repertoire had been produced on one sequencing platform. Roughly 300 gigabases of sequencing data and approximately 92 million unique TCR sequences made up an early release that covered roughly 670 HLA-typed donors. Along with the roughly 670-subject first cohort, a separate validation cohort of some 130 different subjects was used. Rather than drawing on any new phenotypic data, the later analysis identified candidate immune exposures from TCR beta sequences and the way those sequences occurred across donors. General conclusions and limits of the study: A later genetic analysis associated a missense DCLRE1C variant with V-gene and J-gene trimming of TCR beta chains, and an independent cohort replicated the association. Assigning TCR associations to individual alleles was difficult when HLA alleles, especially DR and DQ, strongly co-occurred. A later analysis reported that several top co-occurrence clusters appeared linked to parvovirus B19, influenza, CMV and Epstein-Barr virus. A further reported finding was that TCR beta sequences accurately predicted the HLA-A and HLA-B alleles for most subjects in the first cohort. Presence/absence analyses assumed roughly uniform sequencing depth across donors, an assumption that may not hold. According to a later analysis, most CMV-associated TCR beta chains appeared to be HLA-restricted, and the HLA associations seemed to be driven largely by CMV exposure. In a later analysis, TCR association rates were found to vary across HLA loci, with the most associated TCRs seen for DRB1 alleles and the fewest for HLA-C alleles. In a later analysis, HLA-associated TCR beta chains showed more clonal expansion and lower generation probabilities than non-associated chains that were equally common. Compared with the 666-donor mean, donors in an Asian-associated ancestry cluster had fewer N-insertions in productive TCRs, according to a later genetic analysis. In both the original and validation cohorts, the classifier was reported to diagnose cytomegalovirus status with high specificity and sensitivity. In a later analysis, about 16,000 TCR beta sequences were associated with specific HLA alleles at a false discovery rate of 0.05. The sequencing pipeline was judged likely to have produced a cluster of highly shared sequence variants as a technical artifact. The authors suggested that the approach could potentially be generalized to other disease states and immunological phenotypes. The earlier analysis of a few hundred of the donors excluded over 15 rarely observed V segments, including chromosome 9 orphons, because counts were too low. The 87-base-pair reads could not distinguish some IMGT-functional V segments, including TRBV6-2 and TRBV6-3, so those segments were excluded. In vitro tests confirmed that three of the cytomegalovirus-associated TCR beta chains recognize cytomegalovirus antigens. The cohort was sequenced for TCR beta chains only, and without alpha or paired-chain data the features that could be detected were limited. A total of fewer than 200 TCR beta chains were listed by the study as associated with cytomegalovirus. While some public TCRs were present in many individuals, most TCR sequences turned up only very rarely across donors. In an earlier analysis of over 550 of the donors, most TCR beta V segments were observed in productive rearrangements about 90% or about 30% of the time, broadly matching IMGT annotations. Immune exposure information for the cohort was limited to CMV serostatus. Because some donors lacked HLA typing at each locus, the association tests relied only on the typed subset. Correlated functional status among segregating V segments might be attributable to linkage disequilibrium, but an unknown experimental factor could not be ruled out.

The cohort comprised under 700 healthy bone marrow donors. All cohort members were sampled while nominally healthy, although unrecorded immune exposures were likely present. The donor tested CMV seropositive and was one of the 289 seropositive cohort members. A peripheral blood sample was provided by each donor, and peripheral blood mononuclear cells were used for TCR beta sequencing. Genomic DNA was extracted from the blood cell samples with the Qiagen DNeasy Blood Extraction Kit. The CDR3 sequence holds 14 residues, the cysteine and phenylalanine included. The DNA shown is the 42-base CDR3, in frame from base 1. The CDR1 and CDR2 encoded by the germline V gene (reference sequence) are SSHAT and FNYEAQ. As to this clone: The clone's antigen remains unknown. One base away there is no much larger clone; base qualities are not given.

The library was prepared using the immunoSEQ multiplex PCR assay. A mixture of 60 forward primers for TCR Vbeta segments and 13 reverse primers for TCR Jbeta segments was used in the multiplex PCR. Amplification of the CDR3 region of rearranged TCR beta genes was performed with a multiplex PCR assay on genomic DNA. Amplified TCR beta libraries were sequenced as 87-base-pair reads on the Illumina HiSeq System. Per the original workflow: Across the roughly 600 repertoires, a later analysis counted approximately 75 million unique TCR beta chains, approximately 12 million of which were shared by at least two donors. Raw reads were error-corrected and collapsed into unique sequences with a nearest-neighbor algorithm that merged closely related sequences to remove PCR and sequencing errors. CDR3 sequences were aligned to IMGT reference sequences to assign V, D and J gene segments. Each retained sequence needed at least a six-nucleotide match to both a V gene segment and a J gene segment. A rearrangement counted as productive if the CDR3 had no stop codons and remained in frame with V and J, and every other rearrangement counted as non-productive. Following IMGT convention, CDR3 was defined as the stretch from the second conserved V-encoded cysteine up to the conserved J-encoded phenylalanine. Sequences without an unambiguous match to a single V gene segment were excluded from the earlier analysis of approximately 600 of the donors. In an earlier analysis of some 590 of the donors, V segments were called functional above 56.7% productive rearrangements and were called segregating when the between-donor standard deviation exceeded 5%. A statistical classification framework was developed to diagnose cytomegalovirus status using the catalog of TCR beta chain sequences. A later analysis assigned V and J genes by comparing TCR nucleotide sequences with IMGT/GENE-DB human TR gene sequences. Using the TCRdist pipeline, a later analysis assigned CDR3 sequences along with most-parsimonious VDJ recombination scenarios. In a later analysis, each TCR beta chain was defined by its CDR3 amino acid sequence together with its V-gene family, and reads lacking a unique V-gene family were excluded. As a way to deal with suspected cross-contamination and a sequencing artifact, a later analysis dropped roughly 620 nucleotide sequences that were highly shared and had low generation probability. A later analysis calculated a clonal expansion index for each public chain from normalized within-repertoire ranks of inferred template counts. A later analysis computed generation probabilities with a VDJ recombination model fitted to out-of-frame rearrangements, and checked the results against IGoR. A later analysis scored TCR-TCR, TCR-HLA and TCR-CMV co-occurrence with hypergeometric tests, applying a repertoire-size bias correction to TCR pairs. A later analysis estimated false discovery rates by permuting HLA or CMV assignments 20 times. In a later analysis, co-occurring TCRs were grouped using DBSCAN, with TCRdist sequence similarity added in when clustering inside HLA-allele-positive subsets. Repertoires with fewer than 30,000 or more than 120,000 public chains, plus five repertoires with anomalous nucleotide sharing, were excluded from co-occurrence clustering. TCRdb took this table from immuneACCESS and kept in-frame rearrangements with V and J called. Such tables lack part of the clones; where checked against another copy, unresolved V genes explain under half of the gap, and the rest is unexplained. D and trimming come from the DNA, and the V and J calls and clone size come from that table. The sample profile shows roughly 92,000 clones; 80% of them were found once. The ten largest clonotypes hold 20% to 30% of the sample.

This chain is built from TRBV7-7 and TRBJ2-3; a tentative D match to TRBD2 spans 7 bases. The sample was PBMCs. The sequence was obtained from a woman between 45 and 60 years old in good health and CMV-seropositive. The encoded CDR3 is CASRPWGGADTQYF. The DNA sequence reads TGTGCTAGCCGACCTTGGGGGGGGGCGGATACGCAGTATTTT.